This T cell receptor (beta chain) was found in a study of blood T cell repertoires in COVID-19. Overall study: From the United States, Italy and Spain came samples of acute and convalescent COVID-19. In each case, the material was cDNA or gDNA derived from T cells, B-cell-depleted T cells, or PBMCs.

Clones were read by immunoSEQ multiplex PCR, and TCRdb kept only the in-frame ones, dropping some. The sample has approximately 70,000 clones; 91% are singletons. The sample taken for sequencing was peripheral blood. This sequence was found in a human donor with active COVID-19. The donor label of this sample is uncertain.

DNA for the CDR3: TGTGCCAGCACCGAAGTACCGGTCTCCTATAATTCACCCCTCCACTTT. It is translated as CASTEVPVSYNSPLHF. This chain joins TRBV28 and TRBJ1-6; no definite D call. The V gene's germline CDR1 is MDHEN and CDR2 SYDVKM. Trimming pared 7 bases from V and 0 bases from J, leaving 13 bases between. The CDR3 is 16 residues long.